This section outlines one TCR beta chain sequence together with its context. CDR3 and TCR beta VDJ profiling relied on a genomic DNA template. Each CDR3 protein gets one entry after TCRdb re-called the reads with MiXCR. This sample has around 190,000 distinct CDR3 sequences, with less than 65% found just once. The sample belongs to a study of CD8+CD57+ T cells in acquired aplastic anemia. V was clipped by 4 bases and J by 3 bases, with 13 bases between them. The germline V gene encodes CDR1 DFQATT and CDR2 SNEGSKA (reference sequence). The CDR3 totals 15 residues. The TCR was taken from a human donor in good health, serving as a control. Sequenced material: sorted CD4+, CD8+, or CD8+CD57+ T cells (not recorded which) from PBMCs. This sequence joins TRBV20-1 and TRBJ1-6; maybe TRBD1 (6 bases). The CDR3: CSATAGGSYNSPLHF. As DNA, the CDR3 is TGCAGTGCTACAGCGGGGGGCAGCTATAATTCACCCCTCCACTTT.